Here is one T cell receptor beta chain with its context. These data are taken from a study of blood T cell repertoires in COVID-19. Overall study context: Italy, Spain and the United States were the sources of the convalescent and acute COVID-19 samples. T cells, B-cell-depleted T cells, or PBMCs provided the cDNA or gDNA that served as material.

Original processing notes: Using reference gene primer amplification, nucleated cell counts were estimated. Profiling relied on immunoSEQ multiplex PCR, and the TCRdb table lists in-frame clones only, not all of them. From that table come the V and J calls and clone size; the DNA was used to work out D and trimming. The table lists around 200,000 clones, around 85% of them singletons, with approximately 5% in the top ten. Per the germline V gene, CDR1 is MNHEY and CDR2 is SMNVEV (reference sequence). V was pared by 5 bases and J by 0 bases, with 20 bases between. There are 19 residues in the CDR3. The chain is built from TRBV27 and TRBJ2-6; TRBD1 might be the D (7 bases). The sequenced sample was peripheral blood. This sequence was found in a human donor in a cohort sampled during active COVID-19. CDR3 nucleotide sequence: TGTGCCAGCAGTGTCCTTGGCGGGGACAGCCACTCTGGGGCCAACGTCCTGACTTTC. It encodes CASSVLGGDSHSGANVLTF.